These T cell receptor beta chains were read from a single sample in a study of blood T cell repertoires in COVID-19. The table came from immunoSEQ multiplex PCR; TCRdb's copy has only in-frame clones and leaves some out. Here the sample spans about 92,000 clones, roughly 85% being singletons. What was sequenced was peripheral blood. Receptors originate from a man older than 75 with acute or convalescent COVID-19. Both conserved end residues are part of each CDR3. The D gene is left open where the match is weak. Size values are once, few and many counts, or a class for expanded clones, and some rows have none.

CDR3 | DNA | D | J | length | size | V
CASSLTTLGSTGELFF | TGTGCCAGCAGCCTCACTACGTTAGGGAGCACCGGGGAGCTGTTTTTT | - | TRBJ2-2 | 16 | - | TRBV27
CASSSQTSGPNTDTQYF | TGTGCCAGCAGCTCCCAGACTAGCGGGCCCAACACAGATACGCAGTATTTT | TRBD2 | TRBJ2-3 | 17 | once | TRBV7-2
CASSEAGGGNQPQHF | TGTGCCAGCAGTGAAGCAGGAGGAGGCAATCAGCCCCAGCATTTT | - | TRBJ1-5 | 15 | - | TRBV6-1
CASSSGLAGPYEQYF | TGTGCCAGCAGCTCGGGACTAGCGGGACCCTACGAGCAGTACTTC | TRBD2 | TRBJ2-7 | 15 | - | TRBV7-3
CASSYSTGPRYEQYF | TGTGCCAGCAGTTACTCGACAGGGCCCCGCTACGAGCAGTACTTC | TRBD1 | TRBJ2-7 | 15 | once | TRBV6-5
CASSHRDNYGYTF | TGCGCCAGCAGCCACCGGGATAACTATGGCTACACCTTC | - | TRBJ1-2 | 13 | - | TRBV5-1
CASQGAEGGNQPQHF | TGTGCCAGCCAGGGGGCGGAAGGTGGCAATCAGCCCCAGCATTTT | TRBD1 | TRBJ1-5 | 15 | - | TRBV7-9
CASTPREITEAFF | TGTGCCAGCACCCCACGGGAAATCACTGAAGCTTTCTTT | - | TRBJ1-1 | 13 | few | TRBV11-1
CASSMLREPSTDTQYF | TGTGCCAGTAGTATGTTGCGGGAACCTAGCACAGATACGCAGTATTTT | - | TRBJ2-3 | 16 | - | TRBV19
CASSRTANYGYTF | TGTGCCAGCAGTAGGACAGCAAACTATGGCTACACCTTC | - | TRBJ1-2 | 13 | - | TRBV6-5
CASSEFLTGETQYF | TGTGCCAGCAGTGAATTCCTGACAGGAGAGACCCAGTACTTC | - | TRBJ2-5 | 14 | - | TRBV6-1
CASSLVGTVTGELFF | TGTGCCAGCAGCTTAGTCGGGACAGTCACCGGGGAGCTGTTTTTT | TRBD1 | TRBJ2-2 | 15 | - | TRBV11-2
CASSLGGEATEAFF | TGTGCCAGCAGCTTAGGGGGGGAGGCCACTGAAGCTTTCTTT | - | TRBJ1-1 | 14 | - | TRBV7-2
CAISEATASSYNEQFF | TGTGCCATCAGTGAGGCGACGGCTAGCTCCTACAATGAGCAGTTCTTC | - | TRBJ2-1 | 16 | - | TRBV10-3
CASSHYLSGDEQYF | TGTGCCAGCAGCCACTATCTTTCGGGTGACGAGCAGTACTTC | - | TRBJ2-7 | 14 | - | TRBV3-1/TRBV3-2
CASGSTGSIGGANVLTF | TGTGCCAGCGGGAGTACAGGGAGCATTGGTGGGGCCAACGTCCTGACTTTC | - | TRBJ2-6 | 17 | - | TRBV28
CASSLVGGDQPQHF | TGCGCCAGCAGCTTGGTAGGGGGCGATCAGCCCCAGCATTTT | TRBD1 | TRBJ1-5 | 14 | - | TRBV5-1
CASTPDRGLSYNEQFF | TGTGCCAGCACCCCGGACAGGGGGCTATCCTACAATGAGCAGTTCTTC | TRBD1 | TRBJ2-1 | 16 | - | TRBV11-1
CASSIRYSYNEQFF | TGTGCCAGTAGTATACGCTACTCCTACAATGAGCAGTTCTTC | - | TRBJ2-1 | 14 | - | TRBV19
CALSRGAFF | TGTGCCTTGTCTCGGGGAGCTTTCTTT | - | TRBJ1-1 | 9 | - | TRBV30
CASSYLRLITHEQYF | TGTGCCAGCAGTTATCTGAGGTTAATTACGCACGAGCAGTACTTC | - | TRBJ2-7 | 15 | - | TRBV28
CASTDGSGRIGTGELFF | TGTGCCAGCACTGATGGAAGCGGGAGAATCGGCACCGGGGAGCTGTTTTTT | TRBD2 | TRBJ2-2 | 17 | once | TRBV6-1
CASSSPGQGNIQYF | TGTGCCAGCAGCTCCCCCGGACAGGGGAACATTCAGTACTTC | TRBD1 | TRBJ2-4 | 14 | - | TRBV5-6
CASSLRPTATPSGANVLTF | TGTGCCAGCAGCTTAAGGCCGACAGCGACCCCCTCCGGGGCCAACGTCCTGACTTTC | - | TRBJ2-6 | 19 | - | TRBV7-2
CASSFQINTEAFF | TGTGCCAGCAGTTTCCAGATTAACACTGAAGCTTTCTTT | - | TRBJ1-1 | 13 | few | TRBV27
CASSRGSGTGLLEQFF | TGTGCCAGCTCACGAGGGTCCGGGACAGGGCTTCTTGAGCAGTTCTTC | TRBD1 | TRBJ2-1 | 16 | - | TRBV18
CASPAGQGANGELFF | TGTGCCAGCCCCGCGGGACAGGGGGCGAACGGGGAGCTGTTTTTT | TRBD1 | TRBJ2-2 | 15 | - | TRBV3-1/TRBV3-2
CASSLAQGSSNQPQHF | TGTGCCAGCAGCTTAGCACAGGGTTCGAGCAATCAGCCCCAGCATTTT | - | TRBJ1-5 | 16 | - | TRBV7-2
CASSPVEGSYGYTF | TGTGCCAGCAGTCCCGTGGAGGGGAGCTATGGCTACACCTTC | - | TRBJ1-2 | 14 | once | TRBV6-4
CASSVDRTSGNTIYF | TGTGCCAGCAGCGTTGACAGAACCTCTGGAAACACCATATATTTT | - | TRBJ1-3 | 15 | - | TRBV6-5
CASSRTASSGTKQFF | TGTGCCAGCAGTCGGACGGCGTCTAGCGGGACAAAGCAGTTCTTC | TRBD2 | TRBJ2-1 | 15 | - | TRBV2
CASRNGVNQPQHF | TGTGCCAGCAGAAACGGGGTCAATCAGCCCCAGCATTTT | - | TRBJ1-5 | 13 | - | TRBV27
CASSVEPGVNTEAFF | TGTGCCAGCAGCGTAGAACCAGGGGTGAACACTGAAGCTTTCTTT | - | TRBJ1-1 | 15 | - | TRBV9
CASSGQGLNYGYTF | TGCGCCAGCAGTGGACAGGGATTAAACTATGGCTACACCTTC | TRBD1 | TRBJ1-2 | 14 | - | TRBV4-1
CASNFRGAWDNEQFF | TGTGCCAGTAATTTCAGGGGCGCTTGGGACAATGAGCAGTTCTTC | - | TRBJ2-1 | 15 | - | TRBV19
CASRLGTSGESSYEQYF | TGCGCCAGCAGGCTTGGGACTAGCGGGGAGAGCTCCTACGAGCAGTACTTC | TRBD2 | TRBJ2-7 | 17 | - | TRBV4-3
CAISSHDNQPQHF | TGTGCCATCAGTTCACACGACAATCAGCCCCAGCATTTT | - | TRBJ1-5 | 13 | - | TRBV10-3
CASILAEYNEQFF | TGTGCCAGCATCCTAGCGGAATACAATGAGCAGTTCTTC | TRBD2 | TRBJ2-1 | 13 | - | TRBV6-5
CASSEAAGGPYEQYF | TGTGCCAGCAGTGAAGCAGCGGGAGGGCCTTACGAGCAGTACTTC | TRBD2 | TRBJ2-7 | 15 | - | TRBV6-1
CSVEGSTDTQYF | TGCAGCGTCGAGGGTAGCACAGATACGCAGTATTTT | - | TRBJ2-3 | 12 | - | TRBV29-1
CASSSGSGAYEQYF | TGTGCCAGCAGCAGTGGTAGCGGGGCCTACGAGCAGTACTTC | TRBD2 | TRBJ2-7 | 14 | - | TRBV3-1/TRBV3-2